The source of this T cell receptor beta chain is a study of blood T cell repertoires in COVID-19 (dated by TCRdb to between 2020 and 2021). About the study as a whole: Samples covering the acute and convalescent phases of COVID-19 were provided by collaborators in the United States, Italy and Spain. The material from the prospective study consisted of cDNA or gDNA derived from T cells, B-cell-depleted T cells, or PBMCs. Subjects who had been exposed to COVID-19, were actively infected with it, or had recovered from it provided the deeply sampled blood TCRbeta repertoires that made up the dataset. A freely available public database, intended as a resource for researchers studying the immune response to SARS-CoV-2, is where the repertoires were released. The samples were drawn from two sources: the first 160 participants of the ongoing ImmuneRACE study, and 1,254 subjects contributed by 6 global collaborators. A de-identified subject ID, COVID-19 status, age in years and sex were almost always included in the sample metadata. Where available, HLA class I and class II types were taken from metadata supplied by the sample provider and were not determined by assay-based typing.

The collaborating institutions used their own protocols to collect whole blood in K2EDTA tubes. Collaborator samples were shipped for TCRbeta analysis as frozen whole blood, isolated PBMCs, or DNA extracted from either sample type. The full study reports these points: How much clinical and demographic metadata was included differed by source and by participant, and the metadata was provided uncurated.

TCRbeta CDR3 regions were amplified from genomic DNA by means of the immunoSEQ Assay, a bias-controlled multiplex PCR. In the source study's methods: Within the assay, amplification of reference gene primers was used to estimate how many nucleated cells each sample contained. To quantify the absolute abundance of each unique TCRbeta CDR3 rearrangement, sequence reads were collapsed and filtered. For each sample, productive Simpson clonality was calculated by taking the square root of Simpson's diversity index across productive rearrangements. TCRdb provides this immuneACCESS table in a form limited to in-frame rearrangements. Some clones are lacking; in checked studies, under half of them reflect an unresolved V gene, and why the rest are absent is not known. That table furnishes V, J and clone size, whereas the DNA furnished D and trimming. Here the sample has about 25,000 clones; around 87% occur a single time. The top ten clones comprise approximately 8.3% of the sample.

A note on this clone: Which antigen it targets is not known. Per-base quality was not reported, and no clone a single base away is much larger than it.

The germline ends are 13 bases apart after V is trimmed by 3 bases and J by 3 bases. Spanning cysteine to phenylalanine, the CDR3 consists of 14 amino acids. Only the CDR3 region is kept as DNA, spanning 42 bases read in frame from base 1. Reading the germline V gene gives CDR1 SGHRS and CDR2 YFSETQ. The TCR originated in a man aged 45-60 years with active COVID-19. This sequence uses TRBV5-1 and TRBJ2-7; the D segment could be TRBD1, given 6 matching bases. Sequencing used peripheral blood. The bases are TGCGCCAGCAGCTATGGACAGAACCACTACGAGCAGTACTTC. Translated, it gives CASSYGQNHYEQYF.